Listed here are 29 T cell receptor beta chains from one sample, sequenced in a study of Ad26.COV2.S vaccination and SARS-CoV-2 variants. Data came from immunoSEQ multiplex PCR; TCRdb stores just in-frame clones and leaves some out. The table records 400,000 to 450,000 clones, approximately 90% of them present only once. Treatment in this sample: some 20 received Ad26.COV2.S at low or high dose, single or two shots; roughly 5 received placebo; per-sample allocation not given. It was on day 63 after the first vaccine or placebo injection that samples were taken. Sequences were derived from peripheral blood, sampled in a trial of Ad26.COV2.S vaccine versus placebo. The origin of the receptors is a person between 18 and 59 years old who received the Ad26.COV2.S COVID-19 vaccine or a placebo.

The chain joins TRBV27 to TRBJ2-3, with D uncertain. Per the germline V gene, CDR1 is MNHEY and CDR2 is SMNVEV (reference sequence). V lost 3 bases and J lost 0, with 4 bases in between. The CDR3 is made up of 13 amino acids. This CDR3 is CASSFLSTDTQYF. The DNA of the CDR3 is TGTGCCAGCAGTTTCTTGAGCACAGATACGCAGTATTTT.

This chain links TRBV5-5 with TRBJ1-4; TRBD1 is a possible D gene (5 bases). This CDR3 is built from 15 residues. Per germline, CDR1 SGHKS and CDR2 YYEKEE (reference sequence). Trimming left V 4 bases short and J 3 bases short, with 13 bases between. CDR3 sequence (DNA): TGTGCCAGCAGCACCCGACAGTTCTCTAATGAAAAACTGTTTTTT. As protein: CASSTRQFSNEKLFF.

The chain carries TRBV20-1 and TRBJ1-3; unclear D gene. V gave up 3 bases and J gave up 0 bases, with 15 bases separating them. CDR1 is DFQATT, CDR2 SNEGSKA, per germline (reference sequence). CDR3 length equals 16 residues. The CDR3 reads CSASVRPPGSGNTIYF. Written as DNA, the CDR3 is TGCAGTGCTAGTGTCAGACCCCCAGGCTCTGGAAACACCATATATTTT.

The J gene is TRBJ2-3, the V gene TRBV7-9, with TRBD2 matching 10 bases. CDR1 is SEHNR, CDR2 FQNEAQ, per germline (reference sequence). The trim removed 4 bases at V and 3 bases at J, leaving 4 bases unmatched. The CDR3 has 15 amino acids. The CDR3 region is CASSSLAGVTDTQYF. CDR3 DNA sequence: TGTGCCAGCAGCTCCCTAGCGGGAGTGACAGATACGCAGTATTTT.

The chain joins TRBV6-2 or TRBV6-3 to TRBJ2-7; possible D gene TRBD2, 6 bases. V was shortened by 2 bases and J by 7 bases, with 12 bases between the two germline ends. Germline V gives CDR1 MNHEY, CDR2 SVGEGT. The CDR3 extends over 13 amino acids. CDR3 sequence: CASSYGPAGEQYF. The CDR3, as DNA: TGTGCCAGCAGTTACGGTCCCGCGGGAGAGCAGTACTTC.

The chain recombines TRBV6-2 or TRBV6-3 with TRBJ1-2, with a weak D call TRBD1 (6 bases). CDR1 and CDR2 (germline): MNHEY, SVGEGT. This CDR3 has 17 amino acids. Between the trimmed V and J ends, which lost 2 bases and 3 bases, there was a span of 19 bases. This chain's CDR3 is CASSYPTQGLRDYGYTF. The CDR3 DNA sequence: TGTGCCAGCAGTTACCCAACGCAGGGGTTGAGGGACTATGGCTACACCTTC.

This clone showed up just a few times. The junction shows a germline mismatch at one end, possibly a read error. The rearrangement joins TRBV4-2 to TRBJ2-1; tentative D call: TRBD2 (7 bases). The germline CDR1 and CDR2 sequences are LGHNA and YNFKEQ. The CDR3 consists of 16 residues. In DNA, the CDR3 is TGTGCCAGCAGCCGGGAGGGGGTTAAAGGCTACGATGAGCAGTTCTTC. As protein: CASSREGVKGYDEQFF.

The chain links TRBV2 to TRBJ2-1; the match to TRBD2 covers 9 bases. The V gene end was trimmed by 7 bases and the J gene end by 9 bases; junction bases not matched to a gene: 10. The germline V gene encodes CDR1 SNHLY and CDR2 FYNNEI. This CDR3 is 14 amino acids long. CDR3 nucleotides: TGTGCCAGCAAGAGGCTAGCGGGGACGATTGAGCAGTTCTTC. This sequence encodes CASKRLAGTIEQFF.

With respect to this clone: Other nucleotide sequences from this sample produce the same CDR3. This chain connects TRBV3-1 (or the pseudogene TRBV3-2) to TRBJ2-1; perhaps TRBD2 as D (5 bases). This CDR3 comprises 15 residues. The V gene lost 0 bases and the J gene lost 4 bases, with 10 bases spanning the gap. Germline V gene lookup returns CDR1 LGHDT and CDR2 YNNKEL (reference sequence). The CDR3 sequence is CASSQDGLAYNEQFF. The CDR3 nucleotides are TGTGCCAGCAGCCAAGACGGTCTAGCATACAATGAGCAGTTCTTC.

Written as DNA, the CDR3 is TGCGCCAGCAGCCAACCGGGAAAAACATCTGACACGCATGGCACTAATGAAAAACTGTTTTTT. Translation: CASSQPGKTSDTHGTNEKLFF. V usage is TRBV4-1 and J usage is TRBJ1-4; D uncertain. Germline V CDR1 and CDR2: MGHRA, YSYEKL. The V gene lost 2 bases and the J gene lost 2 bases, with 27 bases spanning the gap. The CDR3 length is 21 residues.

The chain combines TRBV13 with TRBJ2-1; TRBD1 or TRBD2 may be the D gene (6 bases each). The CDR3 sequence is 16 residues long. Trimming removed 5 bases from V and 6 bases from J, with 20 bases in between. Germline CDR1 reads PRHDT; CDR2 reads FYEKMQ (reference sequence). CDR3 nucleotide sequence: TGTGCCAGCAGCCCCTGGCCGGGGGCATCGAGCAATGAGCAGTTCTTC. This translates into CASSPWPGASSNEQFF.

This clone was picked up one time. The chain couples TRBV5-4 to TRBJ2-2; TRBD2 agrees at 11 bases. V was clipped by 4 bases and J by 1 base; unmatched bases: 3. CDR1 SGHNT and CDR2 YYREEE come from the germline V gene (reference sequence). This CDR3 has 16 amino acids. DNA for the CDR3: TGTGCCAGCAGCACGGGACTAGCGGAGAACACCGGGGAGCTGTTTTTT. Its translation is CASSTGLAENTGELFF. The variable domain in full, completed from reference TRBV5-4 and TRBJ2-2, reads ETGVTQSPTHLIKTRGQQVTLRCSSQSGHNTVSWYQQALGQGPQFIFQYYREEENGRGNFPPRFSGLQFPNYSSELNVNALELDDSALYLCASSTGLAENTGELFFGEGSRLTVL.

The J gene is TRBJ2-5, the V gene TRBV27, with a weak D call TRBD1 (5 bases). This CDR3 spans 15 amino acids. The V gene's germline CDR1 is MNHEY and CDR2 SMNVEV (reference sequence). Trimming cost V 5 bases and J 7 bases, with 20 bases left between them. The CDR3 DNA reads TGTGCCAGCAGTCCCGACCTAGGGGTGGCGGCGACCCAGTACTTC. Translation: CASSPDLGVAATQYF.

The chain is built from TRBV7-9 and TRBJ2-1; D is undetermined. Germline CDR1 reads SEHNR; CDR2 reads FQNEAQ (reference sequence). There are 11 residues in the CDR3. The V end was cut by 5 bases, the J end by 8 bases, with 7 bases between. The CDR3 coding sequence is TGTGCCAGCAGCGTCGTGGATGAGCAGTTCTTC. This encodes CASSVVDEQFF.

The chain employs TRBV7-9 and TRBJ1-1, with TRBD1 matching 8 bases. This CDR3 has 13 amino acids. CDR1 SEHNR and CDR2 FQNEAQ come from the germline V gene (reference sequence). V shed 5 bases and J 5 bases; nucleotides not matched to a gene: 4. CDR3 sequence (DNA): TGTGCCAGCAGCCAGGGGGCGCGTACTGAAGCTTTCTTT. Its protein product is CASSQGARTEAFF.

The rearrangement links TRBV10-2 to TRBJ2-3, with 13 bases lining up with TRBD2. The CDR3 totals 16 residues. J lost 4 bases, V lost 5 bases, and 6 bases had no gene match. CDR1 and CDR2 from the germline V gene are WSHSY and SAAADI. The CDR3 loop reads CASSPPGLAGADTQYF. CDR3 DNA: TGCGCCAGCAGTCCCCCTGGACTAGCGGGGGCAGATACGCAGTATTTT.

V and J are TRBV19 and TRBJ1-1; D call uncertain. Between the trimmed V and J ends, which lost 9 bases and 0 bases, there was a span of 14 bases. The germline CDR1 and CDR2 sequences are LNHDA and SQIVND (reference sequence). The CDR3 is 14 amino acids. CDR3 sequence (DNA): TGTGCCAGCTTACCAACAGAGCTGAACACTGAAGCTTTCTTT. Protein product: CASLPTELNTEAFF.

The rearrangement uses TRBV15 and TRBJ1-2; D is perhaps TRBD1 (6 bases). The CDR3 length is 15 residues. The V end lost 2 bases, the J end lost 8 bases, and 18 bases lay between the germline ends. CDR1 and CDR2 from the germline V gene are LNHNV and YYDKDF (reference sequence). CDR3 sequence (DNA): TGTGCCACCAGCAGATGGAAATCAGGGGAAAAAGGCTACACCTTC. Translating it yields CATSRWKSGEKGYTF.

The chain combines TRBV5-1 with TRBJ2-3, with a possible D match to TRBD1 (5 bases). Trimming pared 10 bases from V and 4 bases from J, leaving 10 bases between. Germline V gene data show CDR1 as SGHRS and CDR2 as YFSETQ. The CDR3 sequence is 11 residues long. CDR3 sequence (DNA): TGCGCCCCAATCAGGGCAGATACGCAGTATTTT. Protein product: CAPIRADTQYF.

V usage is TRBV28 and J usage is TRBJ2-7; no clear D gene. V was shortened by 7 bases and J by 3 bases, with 7 bases between the two germline ends. Germline CDR1 is MDHEN and CDR2 is SYDVKM. The CDR3 spans 11 residues. CDR3 sequence (DNA): TGTGCCAGCATCGGCGGCTACGAGCAGTACTTC. Translation: CASIGGYEQYF.

In this sample, this clone turned up once. The V and J genes are TRBV2 and TRBJ2-5; no clear D gene. V was pared by 5 bases and J by 1 base, with 5 bases between. The CDR3 covers 12 residues. Germline loops: CDR1 SNHLY, CDR2 FYNNEI. CDR3 protein: CASSRTQETQYF. The CDR3 nucleotides read TGTGCCAGCAGTAGGACCCAAGAGACCCAGTACTTC.

Worth noting for this clone: Different DNA sequences within this sample yield the same CDR3. CDR3 region: CASSAASYEQYF. CDR3 nucleotide sequence: TGTGCCAGCAGCGCAGCCTCCTACGAGCAGTACTTC. The rearrangement uses TRBV7-9 and TRBJ2-7; D is ambiguous. CDR3 length: 12 amino acids. Trimming cost V 5 bases and J 0 bases, with 5 bases left between them. CDR1 SEHNR and CDR2 FQNEAQ come from the germline V gene (reference sequence).

This chain connects TRBV9 to TRBJ1-1; 7 bases are a match to TRBD1. The CDR3 covers 16 residues. The germline V gene encodes CDR1 SGDLS and CDR2 YYNGEE. J gave up 0 bases and V 0 bases, and 5 bases lay outside the gene matches. This CDR3 is CASSVDPGTVNTEAFF. In nucleotides, the CDR3 is TGTGCCAGCAGCGTAGACCCCGGGACAGTGAACACTGAAGCTTTCTTT.

This chain links TRBV11-2 with TRBJ1-2; tentative D call: TRBD1 (6 bases). Germline-derived CDR1 and CDR2 are SGHAT and FQNNGV. The V end lost 4 bases, the J end lost 3 bases, and 21 bases lay between the germline ends. The CDR3 has 17 amino acids. The CDR3 DNA reads TGTGCCAGCAGCTCCCGGGAGGGGGGAGGAAAGGACTATGGCTACACCTTC. Its translation: CASSSREGGGKDYGYTF.

CDR3 nucleotide sequence: TGTGCCAGCAGCTTAGGGTTCGGCAGGGGGCTTGTCGAGCAGTACTTC. Protein product: CASSLGFGRGLVEQYF. V usage is TRBV7-9 and J usage is TRBJ2-7; 8 nucleotides line up with TRBD1. J was trimmed by 6 bases and V by 1 base; bases with no gene match: 11. The CDR3 is 16 residues long. Germline CDR1 is SEHNR and CDR2 is FQNEAQ (reference sequence).

The chain employs TRBV5-4 and TRBJ2-7; 7 bases align to TRBD2. The CDR3 has 15 residues. The germline CDR1 and CDR2 sequences are SGHNT and YYREEE (reference sequence). V gave up 4 bases and J gave up 2 bases; unmatched junction bases: 9. DNA for the CDR3: TGTGCCAGCAGCCCGGTCGGGGGGACTACCTACGAGCAGTACTTC. It is translated as CASSPVGGTTYEQYF.

The rearrangement links TRBV18 to TRBJ2-7; D perhaps matches TRBD1 (6 bases). Germline V gene sequence: CDR1 KGHSH, CDR2 LQKENI. V lost 6 bases and J lost 6, with 18 bases in between. CDR3 length: 14 amino acids. Here the CDR3 DNA reads TGTGCCAGCTCTCTTAACAGGGAAGTAGGCGAGCAGTACTTC. This codes for CASSLNREVGEQYF.

This clone was recorded only once. The rearrangement uses TRBV5-4 and TRBJ1-6, with a possible D match to TRBD1 (5 bases). Germline assignment: CDR1 SGHNT and CDR2 YYREEE (reference sequence). The CDR3 length is 15 residues. The germline V and J ends were trimmed by 2 bases and 8 bases, with 14 bases remaining between them. In nucleotides, the CDR3 is TGTGCCAGCAGCTTCAGACCCGGGGGATATTCACCCCTCCACTTT. This sequence encodes CASSFRPGGYSPLHF. The variable domain in full, with the rest retrieved from reference TRBV5-4 and TRBJ1-6, is ETGVTQSPTHLIKTRGQQVTLRCSSQSGHNTVSWYQQALGQGPQFIFQYYREEENGRGNFPPRFSGLQFPNYSSELNVNALELDDSALYLCASSFRPGGYSPLHFGNGTRLTVT.

The gene calls are TRBV7-3 and TRBJ2-1; no reliable D call. The CDR3 is 15 amino acids. Germline values: CDR1 SGHTA, CDR2 FQGTGA. With 5 bases removed from V and 4 bases from J, the gap between germline ends came to 15 bases. This CDR3 reads CASSMRPFPYNEQFF. DNA for the CDR3: TGTGCCAGCAGCATGAGACCCTTCCCATACAATGAGCAGTTCTTC.